Below are 18 T cell receptor beta chains sequenced from a single sample in a study of OX40 agonist ivuxolimab in advanced cancers. Produced via immunoSEQ multiplex PCR; TCRdb's table is partial and in-frame only. The data hold about 93,000 clones, with around 94% observed a single time. The sample in question was CD4+ or CD8+ T cells sorted from blood, obtained in a trial of the OX40 agonist ivuxolimab. The receptors originated from an adult with an advanced solid tumor such as melanoma, head and neck, liver or kidney cancer.

Concerning this clone: One junction end does not reproduce the germline sequence, and a read error may be involved. DNA for the CDR3: TGTGCCAGCAGCCCCGGGCCTCCTTTACTCTACTTC. Translation gives CASSPGPPLLYF. V is TRBV5-5 and J is TRBJ1-2; D not resolved. Germline V gives CDR1 SGHKS, CDR2 YYEKEE (reference sequence). CDR3 length equals 12 residues.

This clone is a singleton in its sample. The V gene is TRBV2, the J gene TRBJ2-1; 11 bases align to TRBD2. The CDR3 extends over 15 amino acids. From germline, CDR1 is SNHLY and CDR2 FYNNEI. With 6 bases clipped from V and 7 bases from J, the junction kept 8 bases outside the gene matches. Here the CDR3 reads CASRGPGLADNEQFF. DNA for the CDR3: TGTGCCAGCAGGGGTCCGGGACTAGCGGATAATGAGCAGTTCTTC. Drawing the rest from reference TRBV2 and TRBJ2-1, the complete variable domain is EPEVTQTPSHQVTQMGQEVILRCVPISNHLYFYWYRQILGQKVEFLVSFYNNEISEKSEIFDDQFSVERPDGSNFTLKIRSTKLEDSAMYFCASRGPGLADNEQFFGPGTRLTVL.

The V and J genes are TRBV5-6 and TRBJ2-7, with D uncertain. This CDR3 has 13 amino acids. The germline V gene has CDR1 SGHDT and CDR2 YYEEEE. Trimming removed 6 bases from V and 3 bases from J, with 13 bases in between. In DNA, the CDR3 is TGTGCCAGCACCTTAGGAACATACTACGAGCAGTACTTC. Protein product: CASTLGTYYEQYF.

This chain uses TRBV29-1 with TRBJ2-5; a weak D match, TRBD2 (7 bases). V was cut by 6 bases and J by 1 base, with 9 bases left in between. This CDR3 comprises 12 residues. Germline assignment: CDR1 SQVTM and CDR2 ANQGSEA. In nucleotides, the CDR3 is TGCAGCGTCGGGGGGCTCCAAGAGACCCAGTACTTC. This sequence encodes CSVGGLQETQYF.

This rearrangement joins TRBV6-1 to TRBJ2-2; a possible D gene is TRBD2 (6 bases). V dropped 6 bases and J dropped 9 bases, with 20 bases sitting between them. CDR1 MNHNS and CDR2 SASEGT come from the germline V gene. The CDR3 consists of 15 residues. The CDR3: CASRLAEPSPRELFF. The CDR3 bases are TGTGCCAGCAGATTAGCGGAGCCCTCCCCCCGGGAGCTGTTTTTT.

There are a few counts of this clone. The chain employs TRBV27 and TRBJ1-5; D uncertain. CDR3 length: 15 amino acids. With 0 bases removed from V and 0 bases from J, the gap between germline ends came to 6 bases. CDR1 MNHEY and CDR2 SMNVEV come from the germline V gene (reference sequence). The CDR3 here is CASSLSSDSNQPQHF. Written as DNA, the CDR3 is TGTGCCAGCAGTTTATCTTCCGATAGCAATCAGCCCCAGCATTTT.

The rearrangement joins TRBV6-5 to TRBJ1-5, with 10 bases matching TRBD1. The V segment lost 7 bases and the J segment 8 bases; nucleotides outside the gene matches: 11. Germline V CDR1 and CDR2: MNHEY, SVGAGI. The CDR3 contains 15 residues. This CDR3 reads CASKVGTGAFEPQHF. Written as DNA, the CDR3 is TGTGCCAGCAAAGTAGGGACAGGGGCGTTTGAGCCCCAGCATTTT.

The rearrangement uses TRBV7-2 and TRBJ2-5; 8 bases are a match to TRBD1. This CDR3 is built from 15 residues. CDR1 and CDR2 from the germline V gene are SGHTA and FQGNSA. Unmatched junction bases numbered 6, after V lost 5 bases and J lost 1 base. CDR3 in amino acids: CASSERDRGQETQYF. CDR3 bases: TGTGCCAGCAGCGAAAGAGACAGGGGCCAAGAGACCCAGTACTTC.

The chain employs TRBV5-1 and TRBJ2-1, with unresolved D. In germline, CDR1 is SGHRS, CDR2 YFSETQ. The CDR3 is 13 amino acids. Deletions cut 0 bases from V and 4 bases from J, with 5 bases between. CDR3 coding DNA: TGCGCCAGCAGCTTGGGTAATTACAATGAGCAGTTCTTC. Its protein is CASSLGNYNEQFF.

This chain uses TRBV10-2 with TRBJ2-7; D is possibly TRBD1 or TRBD2 (6 bases each). V lost 2 bases and J 0 bases, leaving 8 bases between the germline ends. The CDR3 covers 14 residues. CDR1 and CDR2 from the germline V gene are WSHSY and SAAADI. The DNA of the CDR3 is TGCGCCAGCAGTGAGGGGGGGCTCTCCTACGAGCAGTACTTC. It codes for CASSEGGLSYEQYF.

This clone was observed a single time. V and J are TRBV4-3 and TRBJ2-7; D may correspond to TRBD1 or TRBD2 (5 bases each). Trimming removed 4 bases at V and 7 bases at J, with 14 bases between. Germline V gene data show CDR1 as LGHNA and CDR2 as YSLEER. The CDR3 is 13 amino acids. CDR3 in DNA: TGCGCCAGCAGCCTAGGGACGGCCGCGGAGCAGTACTTC. It yields the protein CASSLGTAAEQYF.

The J gene is TRBJ2-5, the V gene TRBV13, with TRBD2 matching 12 bases. Germline V CDR1 and CDR2: PRHDT, FYEKMQ (reference sequence). The CDR3 consists of 16 residues. Unmatched junction bases numbered 5, after V lost 5 bases and J lost 1 base. CDR3 in DNA: TGTGCCAGCAGCCTCCGGACTAGCGGGACCCAAGAGACCCAGTACTTC. Translation: CASSLRTSGTQETQYF.

The CDR3 region is CASSLVGSSGVLGDTIYF. The DNA of the CDR3 is TGCGCCAGCAGCTTGGTTGGGTCGTCGGGTGTGCTCGGAGACACCATATATTTT. The chain employs TRBV5-1 and TRBJ1-3; unclear D gene. The CDR3 runs 18 residues. V lost 0 bases to trimming and J lost 8 bases, with 24 bases between them. Germline assignment: CDR1 SGHRS and CDR2 YFSETQ.

The CDR3 DNA sequence: TGTGCCATCTCGGTGGACCCGTACAATGAGCAGTTCTTC. Protein product: CAISVDPYNEQFF. V usage is TRBV10-3 and J usage is TRBJ2-1; unclear D gene. Trimming left V 8 bases short and J 4 bases short, with 12 bases between. CDR3 size: 13 residues. CDR1 is ENHRY and CDR2 is SYGVKD in the germline V gene.

The chain combines TRBV10-2 with TRBJ2-5; D uncertain. The CDR3 has 14 amino acids. Germline lookup yields CDR1 WSHSY and CDR2 SAAADI. The germline V and J ends were trimmed by 3 bases and 2 bases, with 10 bases remaining between them. The CDR3 here is CASSDVSQQETQYF. CDR3 nucleotide sequence: TGCGCCAGCAGTGATGTCAGCCAACAAGAGACCCAGTACTTC.

The chain recombines TRBV5-4 with TRBJ1-6; D not certain. Germline loops: CDR1 SGHNT, CDR2 YYREEE (reference sequence). Trimming pared 4 bases from V and 7 bases from J, leaving 15 bases between. CDR3 length: 15 amino acids. The CDR3 DNA reads as TGTGCCAGCAGCCCTGGAGTGAGACTGAATTCACCCCTCCACTTT. This gives the protein CASSPGVRLNSPLHF.

The J gene is TRBJ1-1, the V gene TRBV9, with TRBD1 identical over 7 bases. This CDR3 is 15 amino acids long. Germline CDR1 is SGDLS and CDR2 is YYNGEE. V lost 2 bases and J lost 8; bases outside the gene matches: 12. The CDR3 bases are TGTGCCAGCAGCGTGTCACAGGGGCGCCCTAAGGAAGCTTTCTTT. It translates to CASSVSQGRPKEAFF.

The J gene is TRBJ2-7, the V gene TRBV29-1; D might be TRBD2 (5 bases). Germline V CDR1 and CDR2: SQVTM, ANQGSEA. The V and J ends lost 4 bases and 3 bases respectively, with 16 bases between them. This CDR3 has 14 residues. CDR3 in amino acids: CSVGRDSADYEQYF. The CDR3 nucleotides read TGCAGCGTTGGCCGGGATAGCGCCGACTACGAGCAGTACTTC.